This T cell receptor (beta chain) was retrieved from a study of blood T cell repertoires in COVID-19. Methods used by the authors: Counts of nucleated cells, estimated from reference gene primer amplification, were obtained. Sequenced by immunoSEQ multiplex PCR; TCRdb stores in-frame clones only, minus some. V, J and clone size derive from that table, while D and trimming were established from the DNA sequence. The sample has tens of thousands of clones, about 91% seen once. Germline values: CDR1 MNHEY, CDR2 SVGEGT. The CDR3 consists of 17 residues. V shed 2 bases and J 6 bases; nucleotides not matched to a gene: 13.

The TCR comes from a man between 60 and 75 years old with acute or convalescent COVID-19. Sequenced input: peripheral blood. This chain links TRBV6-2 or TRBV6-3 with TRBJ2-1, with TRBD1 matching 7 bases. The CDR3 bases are TGTGCCAGCAGTTACGCCAGGGGGAGCGGACCGGGCAATGAGCAGTTCTTC. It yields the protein CASSYARGSGPGNEQFF.